Given below is one T cell receptor (beta chain) in context. A much larger clone differs from this one at a single base, so this may be a read error. Time point defined: newly diagnosed GD, antithyroid drugs for less than 3 months. There was RNA extracted from PBMCs, and the TCR library was made from it. The authors built TCR beta libraries using iRepertoire HTBI primers and Arm-PCR of CDR3 regions. TCRdb called the multiplex PCR reads again in MiXCR, with one record for every CDR3 protein. Of about 470,000 distinct CDR3 sequences in the sample, more than 13% were seen once. These data are taken from a study of regulatory T cells in long-lasting Graves disease. CDR3 length: 17 residues. CDR1 is SGHAT, CDR2 FQNNGV, per germline. V lost 2 bases to trimming and J lost 10 bases, with 24 bases between them. These same data were also listed under a study on T cells in Graves' hyperthyroidism and ophthalmopathy. From that paper: Graves' hyperthyroidism was deemed stable given no ophthalmopathy progression within 18 months. Most thyroid clonotypes with frequency above 0.001 were detected in blood.

Sequenced here: peripheral blood mononuclear cells (PBMCs), sampled at new diagnosis, from a patient treated with antithyroid drugs. This receptor was taken from a young woman with Graves disease. The V gene is TRBV11-2, the J gene TRBJ2-1, with D possibly being TRBD1 (6 bases). The chain's CDR3 is CASSLHRERIYSYEQFF. CDR3 sequence (DNA): TGTGCCAGCAGCTTACACAGGGAGAGGATTTACTCCTACGAGCAGTTCTTC. Looking up the rest from reference TRBV11-2 and TRBJ2-1 gives the full variable domain: EAGVAQSPRYKIIEKRQSVAFWCNPISGHATLYWYQQILGQGPKLLIQFQNNGVVDDSQLPKDRFSAERLKGVDSTLKIQPAKLEDSAVYLCASSLHRERIYSYEQFFGPGTRLTVL.